Listed below are T cell receptor beta chains from one sample, sequenced in a study of long-term antiretroviral therapy in people with HIV. The protocol was immunoSEQ multiplex PCR, while the TCRdb copy is restricted to in-frame clones and leaves out a portion. The profile shows about 33,000 clones, around 96% of them singletons. The source material was unsorted PBMCs, sampled approximately 6.6 years after starting antiretroviral therapy. Receptor source: a man aged 25 to 40 with HIV. The CDR3 runs from the conserved cysteine through the conserved F or W. D genes are given only for firm matches. Clone size is stated in some rows and not others, as once, few, many or a class when expanded.

>.|TRBJ2-5|TRBV11-3|.
CASSLGHQETQYF
TGTGCCAGCAGCTTAGGACACCAAGAGACCCAGTACTTC
>.|TRBJ2-3|TRBV7-8|.
CASSLFYGGLVPDTQYF
TGTGCCAGCAGCTTATTTTACGGAGGATTAGTCCCCGATACGCAGTATTTT
>TRBD1|TRBJ2-1|TRBV14|.
CASSGTGGASNEQFF
TGTGCCAGCAGCGGGACAGGGGGCGCCTCCAATGAGCAGTTCTTC
>TRBD2|TRBJ2-2|TRBV2|.
CASSELAEGPGELFF
TGTGCCAGCAGTGAGCTAGCGGAGGGTCCCGGGGAGCTGTTTTTT
>.|TRBJ1-3|TRBV4-1|.
CASSQSRESSGNTIYF
TGCGCCAGCAGCCAATCTCGGGAGAGCTCTGGAAACACCATATATTTT
>.|TRBJ2-7|TRBV6-1|.
CASTDSYEQYF
TGTGCCAGTACCGACTCCTACGAGCAGTACTTC
>TRBD1|TRBJ1-1|TRBV4-1|once
CASTRGFRAFF
TGCGCCAGCACCAGGGGGTTTCGAGCTTTCTTT
>TRBD1|TRBJ2-2|TRBV11-1|.
CASSHLGQANTGELFF
TGTGCCAGCAGTCACCTGGGACAGGCGAACACCGGGGAGCTGTTTTTT
>TRBD1|TRBJ1-2|TRBV19|.
CASSIGQGNYGYTF
TGTGCCAGTAGTATCGGACAGGGTAACTATGGCTACACCTTC
>.|TRBJ2-1|TRBV29-1|.
CSVDTLGDEQFF
TGCAGCGTTGATACGTTGGGGGATGAGCAGTTCTTC
>.|TRBJ2-2|TRBV15|once
CATSGDTGELFF
TGTGCCACCAGCGGGGACACCGGGGAGCTGTTTTTT
>.|TRBJ1-2|TRBV4-3|once
CASRDVYGYGNYGYTF
TGCGCCAGCAGGGATGTCTACGGTTACGGTAACTATGGCTACACCTTC
>.|TRBJ1-2|TRBV30|.
CAWIRGSVCTF
TGTGCCTGGATTCGAGGGTCGGTCTGCACCTTC
>.|TRBJ1-2|TRBV7-9|.
CASSLVGAGDYGYTF
TGTGCCAGCAGCTTAGTTGGGGCTGGAGACTATGGCTACACCTTC
>.|TRBJ2-1|TRBV7-9|.
CASSWRDSYNEQFF
TGTGCCAGCAGCTGGAGGGATTCCTACAATGAGCAGTTCTTC
>.|TRBJ2-4|TRBV7-9|.
CASSSGHPQYF
TGTGCCAGCAGCTCGGGGCACCCCCAGTACTTC
>.|TRBJ1-3|TRBV4-1|.
CASSLGAGSGNTIYF
TGCGCCAGCAGCCTGGGGGCTGGCTCTGGAAACACCATATATTTT
>.|TRBJ1-1|TRBV11-2|.
CASSLRRGVRDTEAFF
TGTGCCAGCAGCCTCCGGAGAGGGGTTCGGGACACTGAAGCTTTCTTT
>.|TRBJ2-3|TRBV5-4|.
CASSLVSTDTQYF
TGTGCCAGCAGCTTGGTGAGCACAGATACGCAGTATTTT
>.|TRBJ1-1|TRBV4-2|.
CASSQGFRGRTTEAFF
TGTGCCAGCAGCCAAGGTTTCCGGGGCCGGACCACTGAAGCTTTCTTT
>.|TRBJ2-7|TRBV27|.
CASSHRTTYEQYF
TGTGCCAGCAGTCACCGAACAACCTACGAGCAGTACTTC
>TRBD1|TRBJ1-2|TRBV9|.
CASSSTSGTGDYGYTF
TGTGCCAGCAGCTCCACCTCCGGGACAGGGGACTATGGCTACACCTTC
>.|TRBJ2-5|TRBV19|.
CASSIDRGGQETQYF
TGTGCCAGTAGTATAGATAGAGGAGGTCAAGAGACCCAGTACTTC
>.|TRBJ1-5|TRBV2|.
CASSELFYNQPQHF
TGTGCCAGCAGTGAATTGTTCTACAATCAGCCCCAGCATTTT
>.|TRBJ2-2|TRBV19|.
CASSVTGGELFF
TGTGCCAGTAGCGTCACTGGCGGGGAGCTGTTTTTT
>.|TRBJ2-6|TRBV19|.
CASSTDGANVLTF
TGTGCCAGTAGTACTGATGGGGCCAACGTCCTGACTTTC
>.|TRBJ1-5|TRBV10-3|.
CAIRGSLTDQPQHF
TGTGCCATCAGGGGATCCCTAACGGATCAGCCCCAGCATTTT
>TRBD2|TRBJ2-7|TRBV7-8|.
CASSTGLAGEGSEQYF
TGTGCCAGCAGCACGGGACTAGCGGGAGAAGGGTCCGAGCAGTACTTC
>TRBD1|TRBJ1-3|TRBV7-8|.
CASSLGQGGGNTIYF
TGTGCCAGCAGCTTGGGACAGGGGGGTGGAAACACCATATATTTT
>.|TRBJ2-6|TRBV30|few
CACSRSSGANVLTF
TGTGCCTGCTCTCGGAGCTCTGGGGCCAACGTCCTGACTTTC
>TRBD2|TRBJ2-1|TRBV13|.
CASTWTSGIYNEQFF
TGTGCCAGCACCTGGACTAGCGGGATTTACAATGAGCAGTTCTTC
>.|TRBJ2-7|TRBV10-3|.
CAISELQRDTAPYEQYF
TGTGCCATCAGTGAGTTACAGCGGGACACTGCCCCTTACGAGCAGTACTTC
>TRBD2|TRBJ2-5|TRBV28|.
CASSFPAGETQYF
TGTGCCAGCAGTTTCCCAGCGGGGGAGACCCAGTACTTC
>.|TRBJ2-6|TRBV9|.
CASSPRGSGANVLTF
TGTGCCAGCAGCCCCCGGGGCTCTGGGGCCAACGTCCTGACTTTC
>.|TRBJ1-5|TRBV29-1|once
CSVGQTGQPQHF
TGCAGCGTTGGCCAAACGGGTCAGCCCCAGCATTTT
>.|TRBJ2-3|TRBV5-1|.
CASSGAQLTDTQYF
TGCGCCAGCAGTGGGGCGCAGCTCACAGATACGCAGTATTTT
>.|TRBJ2-1|TRBV9|.
CASSLGTPPYNEQFF
TGTGCCAGCAGCCTCGGGACTCCTCCCTACAATGAGCAGTTCTTC
>.|TRBJ1-2|TRBV7-3|.
CASSLMGGYGYTF
TGTGCCAGCAGCTTAATGGGAGGATATGGCTACACCTTC
>.|TRBJ2-2|TRBV4-3|.
CASSQGPGVVDRTGELFF
TGCGCCAGCAGCCAGGGACCGGGGGTTGTGGATCGAACCGGGGAGCTGTTTTTT
>.|TRBJ1-1|TRBV4-3|.
CASSQVGGNTEAFF
TGCGCCAGCAGCCAAGTCGGGGGAAACACTGAAGCTTTCTTT
>.|TRBJ1-5|TRBV19|few
CASSIGQPQHF
TGTGCCAGTAGTATCGGCCAGCCCCAGCATTTT
>.|TRBJ1-5|TRBV6-5|.
CASKSGVGQPQHF
TGTGCCAGCAAATCAGGAGTGGGGCAGCCCCAGCATTTT
>.|TRBJ2-5|TRBV7-6|.
CASSLVGLAGETQYF
TGTGCCAGCAGCTTAGTTGGTCTAGCCGGGGAGACCCAGTACTTC
>.|TRBJ2-1|TRBV15|.
CATVKGTASYNEQFF
TGTGCCACCGTTAAAGGTACAGCCTCCTACAATGAGCAGTTCTTC
>TRBD1|TRBJ2-7|TRBV19|.
CARRQGLVYEQYF
TGTGCCAGAAGACAGGGGTTGGTCTACGAGCAGTACTTC
>.|TRBJ2-5|TRBV5-1|.
CAGAPMGSPGEGETQYF
TGCGCCGGGGCCCCAATGGGGAGCCCCGGAGAAGGAGAGACCCAGTACTTC
>.|TRBJ2-5|TRBV7-3|.
CASSLRDQETQYF
TGTGCCAGCAGCCTCCGGGACCAAGAGACCCAGTACTTC
>TRBD1|TRBJ2-7|TRBV6-1|.
CASSSPGGGEQYF
TGTGCCAGCAGTTCCCCAGGGGGTGGCGAGCAGTACTTC
>.|TRBJ2-1|TRBV5-1|.
CASSLGNRENEQFF
TGCGCCAGCAGCTTGGGTAACAGGGAAAATGAGCAGTTCTTC
>.|TRBJ1-1|TRBV18|.
CASSPGGGVGHRNTEAFF
TGTGCCAGCTCACCAGGTGGAGGGGTCGGGCATCGGAACACTGAAGCTTTCTTT
>.|TRBJ1-4|TRBV4-3|.
CASSQDKVDNEKLFF
TGCGCCAGCAGCCAAGATAAGGTAGATAATGAAAAACTGTTTTTT
>TRBD2|TRBJ2-1|TRBV5-1|.
CASSLANPRGGSYNEQFF
TGCGCCAGCAGCTTGGCCAATCCGCGGGGGGGCTCCTACAATGAGCAGTTCTTC
>TRBD2|TRBJ2-3|TRBV4-3|.
CASSQVISGGADTQYF
TGCGCCAGCAGCCAAGTGATTAGCGGGGGGGCAGATACGCAGTATTTT